These T cell receptor beta chains were read from a single sample in a study of blood T cell repertoires in COVID-19. Some clones are missing from TCRdb's copy, which holds only in-frame ones; the method was immunoSEQ multiplex PCR. The data contain about 100,000 clones, about 86% of them singletons. Sequences were obtained from PBMCs or T cells enriched from blood (not recorded which). These receptors all stem from a woman in her forties or fifties who had recovered from COVID-19. Both conserved end residues are trimmed from each CDR3. Clone size is stated in some rows and not others, as once, few, many or a class when expanded.

v_call	clone_size	j_call	cdr3_aa
TRBV5-1	NA	TRBJ1-4	ASSSGGSNEKLF
TRBV11-3	NA	TRBJ2-7	ASSGRDYEQY
TRBV6-5	few	TRBJ2-5	ASSYSILKLQTQY
TRBV10-3	NA	TRBJ1-4	AIGRTQGEKLF
TRBV28	NA	TRBJ2-1	ASSSRDRGFSSYNEQF
TRBV7-2	once	TRBJ2-1	ASSLGGGTSGEQF
TRBV4-1	NA	TRBJ1-5	ASSQTPGVNQPQH
TRBV5-1	NA	TRBJ2-3	ASSFGGSTDTQY
TRBV5-6	NA	TRBJ2-5	ASSLGGVETQY
TRBV10-3	NA	TRBJ1-4	AIKRATNEKLF
TRBV9	NA	TRBJ1-6	ASAGWGDSPLH
TRBV7-8	NA	TRBJ2-3	ASSLALSVSTDTQY
TRBV7-3	once	TRBJ2-5	ASSLTSGSWETQY
TRBV3-1/TRBV3-2	NA	TRBJ2-5	ASSQGTSERRLWETQY
TRBV5-4	NA	TRBJ2-1	ASSPISGNDEQF
TRBV4-1	NA	TRBJ2-7	ASSQAGLGSYEQY
TRBV19	NA	TRBJ2-2	ASSPGLAGGPGTGELF
TRBV27	NA	TRBJ1-1	ASSFLDRGRKGEAF
TRBV27	NA	TRBJ2-2	ASSLVTSGRSNTGELF
TRBV10-3	once	TRBJ2-7	ATRTSSEQY
TRBV5-5	NA	TRBJ2-2	ASSLDLSREDTGELF
TRBV5-1	NA	TRBJ2-7	ASSLSGSSYEQY
TRBV4-1	NA	TRBJ2-2	ASSQGATGELF
TRBV2	NA	TRBJ2-7	ARSRGVADEQY
TRBV7-8	NA	TRBJ1-2	ASSSDRGYGYT
TRBV7-6	once	TRBJ2-7	ASSLAFGGGNEQY
TRBV10-3	NA	TRBJ1-1	AISGHRGSDTEAF
TRBV6-6	NA	TRBJ1-2	ASNRAAYGYT
TRBV7-2	NA	TRBJ1-5	ASSSQENQPQH
TRBV9	NA	TRBJ2-7	ASNLAGDSYEQY
TRBV18	NA	TRBJ1-2	ASSPGGAQGYGYT
TRBV18	NA	TRBJ2-3	ASSQPDTQY
TRBV30	NA	TRBJ2-1	AWSRGGLYNEQF
TRBV28	NA	TRBJ2-2	ASRGTANTGELF
TRBV24-1	NA	TRBJ2-5	ATSDLGTADQETQY
TRBV2	NA	TRBJ2-2	ASWGGGQSTGELF
TRBV6-5	few	TRBJ2-7	ASSKGLLTYEQY
TRBV7-9	once	TRBJ2-2	ASSPREGGELF
TRBV2	once	TRBJ2-3	ASSEALRALGGDTQY
TRBV19	NA	TRBJ2-7	ASSIERGPYEQY
TRBV19	NA	TRBJ2-3	ASSMRQGGDTQY
TRBV3-1/TRBV3-2	NA	TRBJ2-6	ASSHVWGFSGTSGPGANVLT
TRBV6-1	NA	TRBJ1-3	ASSEHSRRISGNTIY
TRBV27	once	TRBJ2-1	ASSFLGLAGGSNEQF
TRBV21-1	NA	TRBJ2-7	ASSYPAGVLAGPRTPTHEQY
TRBV24-1	once	TRBJ2-2	ATGRTGPGELF
TRBV19	NA	TRBJ1-1	ASTLTANTEAF
TRBV7-9	NA	TRBJ1-4	ASRPTSGEGEKLF
TRBV29-1	once	TRBJ1-1	SVEAPTGRVREEAF
TRBV5-1	once	TRBJ1-1	ASSWGQGSVIGTEAF
TRBV7-3	NA	TRBJ2-5	ASTPAGGETQY
TRBV20-1	NA	TRBJ1-3	SQNSGNTIY
TRBV10-3	NA	TRBJ2-3	AISLASNTDTQY
TRBV27	NA	TRBJ2-5	ASSLNGETQY